This T cell receptor (beta chain) stems from a study of lymphopenia after photon versus proton radiotherapy. Notes on the study in general: Survival link was tested only in deceased patients; proton benefit remains a possibility. Photon-treated patients lost naive T cells and TCR diversity; proton-treated stayed stable. After lymphocyte nadir, photon-treated repertoires showed oligoclonal expansion, especially CD8+ Temra.

V gave up 6 bases and J gave up 0 bases, with 14 bases separating them. The CDR3 sequence is 15 residues long. CDR1 is MNHEY, CDR2 SVGAGI, per germline. Here immunoSEQ multiplex PCR was the method, and the copy in TCRdb shows in-frame clones only, minus some. The table records about 70,000 clones, 75% to 90% of them present only once. On this clone: Its antigen is undetermined.

The sequence derives from an elderly man with esophageal cancer. Material: peripheral blood, obtained from a patient treated with proton-based radiotherapy. V gene TRBV6-5 combines with J gene TRBJ1-2; D might be TRBD1 (5 bases). DNA for the CDR3: TGTGCCAGCAGGGCAGGGAGTACTGCTAACTATGGCTACACCTTC. It translates to CASRAGSTANYGYTF.